This paragraph covers one TCR beta chain sequence. This entry is derived from a study of blood T cell repertoires in COVID-19. Clones were read by immunoSEQ multiplex PCR, and TCRdb kept only the in-frame ones, dropping some. Seen here are roughly 260,000 clones, about nine tenths observed once, and the top ten hold over 3.5%. The sequence was collected from a woman aged 40 to 50 with acute or convalescent COVID-19. Sequenced input: peripheral blood.

The CDR3 protein is CASSRKAASGDETQYF. Written as DNA, the CDR3 is TGTGCCAGCAGCCGAAAGGCGGCTAGCGGGGATGAGACCCAGTACTTC. This chain links TRBV4-2 with TRBJ2-5; 9 bases line up with TRBD2. CDR3 length equals 16 residues. V gave up 4 bases and J gave up 5 bases; unmatched junction bases: 11. The germline CDR1 and CDR2 sequences are LGHNA and YNFKEQ.